The next 11 T cell receptor beta chains were all read from a single sample in a study of T cell clonotyping in hematopoietic cell transplantation. Some clones are missing from TCRdb's copy, which holds only in-frame ones; the method was immunoSEQ multiplex PCR. The table shows 10,000 or so clones, with around 97% occurring only once. The sequenced sample was peripheral blood mononuclear cells, obtained 100 days after allogeneic stem cell transplant. These receptors originate from a male patient over 55 who had an allogeneic stem cell transplant from a related donor, so the T cells may come from the graft donor. Some clones in this sample may be carry-over from other donors' samples.

The chain has TRBV9 and TRBJ2-5; 9 nucleotides line up with TRBD1. CDR1 and CDR2 from the germline V gene are SGDLS and YYNGEE. V lost 3 bases to trimming and J lost 4 bases; unmatched junction nucleotides: 10. The CDR3 is 16 residues long. CDR3 residues: CASSGDYRGQGETQYF. The CDR3 region has the DNA TGTGCCAGCAGCGGCGACTACAGGGGGCAGGGAGAGACCCAGTACTTC. The full variable domain, rest sourced from reference TRBV9 and TRBJ2-5, is DSGVTQTPKHLITATGQRVTLRCSPRSGDLSVYWYQQSLDQGLQFLIQYYNGEERAKGNILERFSAQQFPDLHSELNLSSLELGDSALYFCASSGDYRGQGETQYFGPGTRLLVL.

About this clone: Mismatch with germline at one junction end may stem from a read error. The rearrangement links TRBV20-1 to TRBJ2-3; D is perhaps TRBD2 (6 bases). CDR1 and CDR2 (germline): DFQATT, SNEGSKA (reference sequence). The CDR3 sequence is 11 residues long. The CDR3 coding sequence is TGCAGTGCTAGCGCGGGGCGCCTGCACCATTTT. It yields the protein CSASAGRLHHF.

This chain joins TRBV5-6 and TRBJ2-5; D unclear. Looked up from germline, CDR1 is SGHDT and CDR2 is YYEEEE. The V and J ends lost 2 bases and 4 bases respectively, with 12 bases between them. The CDR3 is 14 residues long. CDR3 protein: CASSLNHPSETQYF. The CDR3 region has the DNA TGTGCCAGCAGCTTAAACCACCCCTCAGAGACCCAGTACTTC.

The chain links TRBV9 to TRBJ1-1; D might be TRBD1 (5 bases). There are 14 residues in the CDR3. Germline V lookup: CDR1 SGDLS, CDR2 YYNGEE. V lost 0 bases and J lost 4, with 10 bases in between. The CDR3 DNA reads TGTGCCAGCAGCGTAGTAGGGGAGGCCACTGAAGCTTTCTTT. This translates into CASSVVGEATEAFF.

The J gene is TRBJ2-1, the V gene TRBV19; 9 nucleotides agree with TRBD1. This CDR3 comprises 13 residues. V was pared by 6 bases and J by 8 bases, with 5 bases of the junction left unmatched. Germline values: CDR1 LNHDA, CDR2 SQIVND (reference sequence). CDR3 loop: CASRPWTGDEQFF. The CDR3 bases are TGTGCCAGTAGACCCTGGACAGGGGATGAGCAGTTCTTC.

J is TRBJ2-7 and V is TRBV7-2; 7 bases agree with TRBD1. V shed 5 bases, J shed 5 bases, and the junction held 12 bases outside the gene matches. The CDR3 covers 15 residues. Looked up from germline, CDR1 is SGHTA and CDR2 is FQGNSA. CDR3 region: CASSKGQDGTHEQYF. The CDR3 DNA reads as TGTGCCAGCAGCAAAGGACAGGACGGCACCCACGAGCAGTACTTC.

This clone was seen once. The genes are TRBV7-3 and TRBJ2-3, with D uncertain. The CDR3 consists of 13 residues. Germline V CDR1 and CDR2: SGHTA, FQGTGA. V lost 5 bases and J lost 8, with 14 bases in between. Here the CDR3 DNA reads TGTGCCAGCAGCCCCCCGGATAGTCCTACGCAGTATTTT. Its protein is CASSPPDSPTQYF.

The chain recombines TRBV19 with TRBJ2-5, with 12 bases aligning to TRBD2. This CDR3 has 18 amino acids. Trimming at V came to 3 bases and at J to 1 base, leaving 9 bases not matched to a gene. CDR1 LNHDA and CDR2 SQIVND come from the germline V gene (reference sequence). The CDR3 DNA reads TGTGCCAGTAGTATGACAGGACTAGCGGGGATACTCCAAGAGACCCAGTACTTC. The encoded protein is CASSMTGLAGILQETQYF.

In this sample, this clone turned up once. The chain recombines TRBV7-3 with TRBJ2-3, with TRBD2 matching 7 bases. The CDR3 covers 11 residues. Germline CDR1 is SGHTA and CDR2 is FQGTGA. With 8 bases clipped from V and 4 bases from J, the junction kept 0 bases outside the gene matches. CDR3 region: CASGRADTQYF. The DNA of the CDR3 is TGTGCCAGCGGGAGGGCAGATACGCAGTATTTT.

This rearrangement joins TRBV21-1 to TRBJ2-7. TRBV21-1 corresponds to a pseudogene. The CDR3 spans 14 residues. The CDR3 is CARGKDGDSYEQYF. CDR3 nucleotide sequence: TGTGCCAGGGGGAAAGACGGCGACTCCTACGAGCAGTACTTC.

V is TRBV25-1 and J is TRBJ1-2; TRBD1 is a possible D gene (5 bases). The CDR3 has 15 residues. V was trimmed by 3 bases and J by 5 bases, leaving 16 bases between them. CDR1 MGHDK and CDR2 SYGVNS come from the germline V gene. The CDR3, as DNA: TGTGCCAGCAGTGAGGGTTTTCAGGGCGGGTATGGCTACACCTTC. Amino acids: CASSEGFQGGYGYTF.